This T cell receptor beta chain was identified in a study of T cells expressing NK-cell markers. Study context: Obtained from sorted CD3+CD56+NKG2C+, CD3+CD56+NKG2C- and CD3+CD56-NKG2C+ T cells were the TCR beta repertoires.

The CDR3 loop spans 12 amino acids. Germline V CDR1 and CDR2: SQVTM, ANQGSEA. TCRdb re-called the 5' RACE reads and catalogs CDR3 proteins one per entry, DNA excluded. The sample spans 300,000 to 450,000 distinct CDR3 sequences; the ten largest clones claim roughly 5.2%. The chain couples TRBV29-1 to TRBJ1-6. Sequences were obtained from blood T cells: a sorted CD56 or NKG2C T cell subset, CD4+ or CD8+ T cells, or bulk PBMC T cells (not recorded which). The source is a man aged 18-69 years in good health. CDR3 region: CSAAFPNSPLHF.